A single sample gave rise to the 8 T cell receptor beta chains below, sequenced in a study of blood T cells in healthy people across ages (dated by TCRdb to about 2015). Libraries came from 5' RACE. These reads were obtained on an Illumina HiSeq 2500. A second roughly 6 to 12 cycle PCR used a sample-barcoded 5' primer and a J-beta primer mix. TCRdb cleaned the public reads at Q25 with fastp, built clones with MiXCR and kept in-frame beta chains. CDR3 protein sequences are deduplicated, and each keeps its most common genes and DNA. The sample table records about 800,000 distinct CDR3 sequences; around 25% of these occur just once. Under 4.5% of the sample is in the top ten clones. These data also formed part of another study, on T cells of mothers and their children.

Material for sequencing was blood. These receptors all stem from a boy younger than 18 in good health.

This clonotype has more than one count but fewer than ten. One end of the junction fails to match germline, which may point to a read error. The V call is TRBV27, the J call TRBJ1-1; D is ambiguous. Germline lookup yields CDR1 MNHEY and CDR2 SMNVEV (reference sequence). This CDR3 is built from 14 residues. CDR3 coding DNA: TGTGCCAGCAGTTTGTCCCAGGTGGGCACTGAAGCCTTCTTT. Its translation is CASSLSQVGTEAFF.

The V call is TRBV6-5, the J call TRBJ2-1; 7 bases match TRBD1. The J call may not be correct, given that the DNA end is closer to TRBJ2-7. Looked up from germline, CDR1 is MNHEY and CDR2 is SVGAGI. The CDR3 covers 17 residues. CDR3 DNA sequence: TGTGCCAGCAGTTACGATAGGGGGCTCCCTAAATCCTACGAGCAGTACTTC. Translation: CASSYDRGLPKSYEQYF.

This clonotype was observed a handful of times. The genes are TRBV29-1 and TRBJ2-4; D is undetermined. Deletions cut 5 bases from V and 8 bases from J, with 22 bases between. CDR1 is SQVTM, CDR2 ANQGSEA, per germline. The CDR3 covers 15 residues. The CDR3 DNA is TGCAGCGTTCAAAAGAGAACCGCTTTGATGGACATTCAGTACTTC. The encoded protein is CSVQKRTALMDIQYF.

In its sample, this clonotype was seen a few times. V and J are TRBV7-9 and TRBJ1-1; the D is unclear. There are 12 residues in the CDR3. CDR1 is SEHNR and CDR2 is FQNEAQ in the germline V gene (reference sequence). The V and J ends lost 3 bases and 2 bases respectively, with 4 bases between them. The CDR3 region is CASSFINTEAFF. CDR3 nucleotide sequence: TGTGCCAGCAGCTTTATCAACACTGAAGCTTTCTTT.

This clonotype has only a few counts. The rearrangement links TRBV6-2 or TRBV6-3 to TRBJ2-6; 7 bases line up with TRBD1. Germline CDR1 reads MNHEY; CDR2 reads SVGEGT. The CDR3 is 17 amino acids. Trimming removed 7 bases from V and 0 bases from J; junction bases left unmatched: 9. The CDR3 protein is CASIRQGGYSGANVLTF. CDR3 DNA sequence: TGTGCCAGCATAAGACAGGGCGGATACTCTGGGGCCAACGTCCTGACTTTC.

A few counts support this clonotype. The junction does not match germline at one end; this may be a read error. This chain uses TRBV7-7 with TRBJ2-1; D gene unclear. This CDR3 contains 13 residues. CDR1 SSHAT and CDR2 FNYEAQ come from the germline V gene (reference sequence). DNA of the CDR3: TGTGCTAGCAGCTACACAGAGAACAATGAGCAGTTCTTC. It translates to CASSYTENNEQFF.

There are a few counts of this clonotype. This rearrangement joins TRBV28 to TRBJ2-3; tentative D call: TRBD1 (6 bases). The CDR3 is 17 residues long. Per germline, CDR1 MDHEN and CDR2 SYDVKM. V was trimmed by 3 bases and J by 0 bases, leaving 16 bases between them. The CDR3 loop is CASSFRGPGSSTDTQYF. The DNA for the CDR3 is TGTGCCAGCAGTTTCAGGGGCCCTGGATCTAGCACAGATACGCAGTATTTT.

This clonotype has ten or more counts. The chain links TRBV7-2 to TRBJ2-3, with TRBD2 identical over 7 bases. Looked up from germline, CDR1 is SGHTA and CDR2 is FQGNSA. The CDR3 spans 14 residues. After removal of 4 bases from V and 9 bases from J, the junction contained 10 bases not matched to a gene. The CDR3 DNA reads TGTGCCAGCAGCTCCCCTACGGGGGGATCGACGCAGTATTTT. It encodes CASSSPTGGSTQYF.